The sequence of this TCR beta chain was determined in a study of molecular identifiers for immune sequencing clone quantification listed by TCRdb under 2018. Looking at the study overall: In a replicate experiment, RNA from about 20,000 or 100,000 naive CD8 T cells was split into five aliquots, four of which were sequenced. The study was a methods study using CD8 T cells to benchmark molecular-identifier clustering-based TCR repertoire sequencing (MIDCIRS) and TCR RNA copy counting.

The full study reports these points: In CMV-specific effector cells, clones with more than 20 RNA copies accounted for over 98% of molecules, whereas in naive cells such clones accounted for under 1%. Modeling gave about three recovered TCR RNA copies per cell versus about 10 by digital PCR, implying approximately 30% capture efficiency. Spiked-in Jurkat TCR RNA equal to a single cell's worth was reported to be detectable even within one million naive CD8 T cells. Without barcode sub-clustering, chimeric consensus sequences inflated TCR diversity; chimeras reached as high as 47%. Highly expanded clone sizes could be underestimated if identical TCR molecules share a barcode. Spiked-in Jurkat TCR RNA (approximately 10 copies' worth), which is not part of the donor repertoire, was contained in the naive libraries.

This clonotype showed up many times. Its antigen is currently not known. No much larger clone exists at a distance of one base, and base qualities are not known. Receptors were amplified or captured by PCR. The sequencing machine was an Illumina HiSeq 4000. Bulk TCR libraries were generated as previously described, with the TCR primers listed in Table S5 used. The Qiagen AllPrep DNA/RNA kit was used to purify total RNA. Reads from multiple sequencing runs of the same library were pooled before analysis. As for the original processing: Reads were retained only if their TCR constant sequence matched exactly, and those retained reads were trimmed to 150 nt and grouped according to their 12-nt molecular barcodes. Reads in each barcode group were sub-clustered using a 15% Levenshtein threshold, and a quality-weighted consensus sequence was built for each RNA molecule. Non-functional sequences were removed, as were lower-count sequences one edit away from another. Based on a fit of two negative binomial distributions, barcode sub-clusters having less than 20% of the maximum read count were discarded. TCRdb reworked the public reads: Q25 trimming with fastp, MiXCR clone assembly, productive beta chains retained. Rows merge per CDR3 protein into single entries with the most common DNA and genes. What appears here as the V and J calls and clone size reflects TCRdb's work, not the paper's. The sample records approximately 500,000 distinct CDR3 sequences, about a fifth of which are singletons. About 0.8% of the sample comes from the top ten.

Reading from cysteine to phenylalanine, the CDR3 counts 15 amino acids. The entry retains the CDR3 DNA only, 45 bases that are in frame from base 1. V lost 5 bases and J lost 2 bases; the stretch between them is 16 bases long. CDR1 and CDR2 are read off the germline V gene as MNHEY and SVGEGT. Libraries of naive CD8 T cells were built from approximately 20,000 to 980,000 sorted cells, with 10%, 30% or 50% of the purified RNA used. Naive CD8 T cells were FACS-sorted as CD8+CD4-CCR7+CD45RA+ on a BD FACSAria II into RLT Plus buffer. Roughly 10 TCR copies' worth of Jurkat RNA were spiked into roughly 19,000-1,000,000 naive CD8 T cell samples to test detection sensitivity. Enrichment of CD8 T cells was performed with RosetteSep CD8+ T Cell Enrichment Cocktail and Ficoll-Paque, after which ACK red cell lysis was carried out.

This receptor was obtained from a human donor in good health. Some libraries in this study had Jurkat cell RNA spiked in. The chain is assembled from TRBV6-2 or TRBV6-3 and TRBJ2-7; there is no confident call for the D gene. The sample comprised naive CD8+ T cells from blood, with Jurkat cell RNA spiked in. The cell subset or site label corresponds to: FACS-sorted CD8+CD4-CCR7+CD45RA+ naive T cells. The DNA sequence is given as TGTGCCAGCAGTCCGAGTAATTTCAGGCCCTACGAGCAGTACTTC. It translates to CASSPSNFRPYEQYF.